These T cell receptor beta chains were read from a single sample in a study of blood T cell repertoires in COVID-19. The assay was immunoSEQ multiplex PCR, and TCRdb's table has in-frame clones only and misses some. The data show approximately 300,000 clones, approximately 91% seen once. Sequenced: peripheral blood. These TCRs come from a woman aged 30 to 39 with COVID-19, enrolled during active disease. Each CDR3 is given with its conserved first and last residue. A D gene is named only where the DNA matches it firmly. Size is omitted from some rows. Given values are once, few, many or a class for expanded clones.

d_gene | j_gene | v_gene | abundance | CDR3aa | CDR3nt
TRBD1 | TRBJ2-2 | TRBV24-1 | - | CATSDWGQGITGELFF | TGTGCCACCAGTGATTGGGGACAGGGGATCACCGGGGAGCTGTTTTTT
- | TRBJ2-2 | TRBV2 | - | CASKGDSRSGELFF | TGTGCCAGCAAAGGAGACAGCCGATCCGGGGAGCTGTTTTTT
- | TRBJ1-5 | TRBV28 | - | CASRSPGNQPQHF | TGTGCCAGCAGGTCCCCCGGCAATCAGCCCCAGCATTTT
TRBD2 | TRBJ2-7 | TRBV6-4 | once | CASRGCGSSGEQYF | TGTGCCAGCAGGGGCTGCGGGAGCTCGGGGGAGCAGTACTTC
TRBD2 | TRBJ2-7 | TRBV4-1 | few | CASTPRLAGGLEQYF | TGCGCCAGCACCCCCCGACTAGCGGGAGGTCTCGAGCAGTACTTC
- | TRBJ1-5 | TRBV6-6 | - | CASGWGEDQPQHF | TGTGCCAGCGGTTGGGGGGAGGATCAGCCCCAGCATTTT
- | TRBJ2-5 | TRBV9 | - | CASSVAGGQEETQYF | TGTGCCAGCAGCGTAGCGGGGGGACAGGAAGAGACCCAGTACTTC
- | TRBJ2-3 | TRBV5-1 | few | CASRGGVSTDTQYF | TGCGCCAGCAGAGGCGGGGTGAGCACAGATACGCAGTATTTT
- | TRBJ2-3 | TRBV5-5 | - | CASSLVGGQSTDTQYF | TGTGCCAGCAGCCTCGTCGGGGGGCAAAGCACAGATACGCAGTATTTT
- | TRBJ2-3 | TRBV9 | once | CASSVGWERTDTQYF | TGTGCCAGCAGCGTAGGTTGGGAGCGAACAGATACGCAGTATTTT
TRBD2 | TRBJ2-7 | TRBV3-1/TRBV3-2 | - | CASSQELPVSGRTDYEQYF | TGTGCCAGCAGCCAAGAGCTGCCTGTTAGCGGGAGGACTGACTACGAGCAGTACTTC
- | TRBJ2-7 | TRBV10-3 | - | CAISESAGYEQYF | TGTGCCATCAGTGAGTCAGCTGGCTACGAGCAGTACTTC
TRBD1 | TRBJ2-1 | TRBV4-3 | - | CASSQGTGPYNEQFF | TGCGCCAGCAGCCAAGGGACAGGGCCATACAATGAGCAGTTCTTC
- | TRBJ1-5 | TRBV21-1 | - | CASSSRGSPGNQPQHF | TGTGCCAGCAGCTCCCGGGGGTCCCCGGGCAATCAGCCCCAGCATTTT
- | TRBJ2-1 | TRBV30 | - | CAWSVRDNEQFF | TGTGCCTGGAGTGTACGGGACAATGAGCAGTTCTTC
TRBD2 | TRBJ2-1 | TRBV10-2 | - | CASSVAGDAYNEQFF | TGCGCCAGCAGTGTTGCGGGAGATGCCTACAATGAGCAGTTCTTC
- | TRBJ1-1 | TRBV6-5 | - | CASSYSSAGASTEAFF | TGTGCCAGCAGTTACTCTTCAGCAGGGGCCTCAACGGAAGCTTTCTTT
TRBD1 | TRBJ1-2 | TRBV30 | - | CAWGFGTGQYGYTF | TGTGCCTGGGGTTTTGGGACAGGGCAATATGGCTACACCTTC
TRBD2 | TRBJ2-1 | TRBV3-1/TRBV3-2 | - | CASSLGGPGLAGGDEQFF | TGTGCCAGCAGCCTGGGGGGACCAGGGCTAGCGGGAGGGGATGAGCAGTTCTTC
TRBD2 | TRBJ2-1 | TRBV5-1 | few | CASSPFLGREGRNEQFF | TGCGCCAGCAGCCCCTTTTTGGGGCGGGAGGGCCGGAATGAGCAGTTCTTC
- | TRBJ1-2 | TRBV5-4 | - | CASSFSGGYGYTF | TGTGCCAGCAGCTTTTCCGGAGGCTATGGCTACACCTTC
TRBD1 | TRBJ2-7 | TRBV7-9 | - | CASSTRQGSFSEQYF | TGTGCCAGCAGCACCCGACAGGGTTCTTTCTCCGAGCAGTACTTC
- | TRBJ1-2 | TRBV29-1 | once | CSVERSTGDYGYTF | TGCAGCGTTGAAAGATCGACAGGAGACTATGGCTACACCTTC
TRBD1 | TRBJ2-3 | TRBV27 | - | CASSSATGGSSTDTQYF | TGTGCCAGCAGTTCGGCGACAGGGGGGTCTAGCACAGATACGCAGTATTTT
- | TRBJ1-4 | TRBV29-1 | - | CSALSQGDEKLFF | TGCAGCGCCCTATCCCAGGGTGATGAAAAACTGTTTTTT
- | TRBJ2-7 | TRBV6-5 | - | CASSFAGPSYEQYF | TGTGCCAGCAGTTTCGCGGGGCCCTCCTACGAGCAGTACTTC
TRBD1 | TRBJ2-5 | TRBV29-1 | - | CSVGGDRGEETQYF | TGCAGCGTTGGGGGGGACAGGGGAGAGGAGACCCAGTACTTC
TRBD1 | TRBJ1-5 | TRBV28 | - | CASMTGQNNQPQHF | TGTGCCAGCATGACGGGACAGAATAATCAGCCCCAGCATTTT
- | TRBJ2-3 | TRBV10-3 | - | CAISDFPGDTQYF | TGTGCCATCAGTGACTTCCCGGGAGATACGCAGTATTTT
- | TRBJ2-7 | TRBV29-1 | - | CSVRQGPYEQYF | TGCAGCGTTCGGCAGGGTCCCTACGAGCAGTACTTC
TRBD1 | TRBJ2-6 | TRBV3-1/TRBV3-2 | - | CASSPTGGTGANVLTF | TGTGCCAGCAGCCCGACAGGGGGCACCGGGGCCAACGTCCTGACTTTC
TRBD1 | TRBJ2-2 | TRBV2 | many | CASNPGQGESGELFF | TGTGCCAGCAACCCCGGACAGGGGGAATCCGGGGAGCTGTTTTTT
TRBD1 | TRBJ2-2 | TRBV2 | - | CASSGQGFGTGELFF | TGTGCCAGCAGTGGACAGGGGTTTGGCACCGGGGAGCTGTTTTTT
TRBD1 | TRBJ1-2 | TRBV6-5 | - | CASSYSQGAGYGYTF | TGTGCCAGCAGTTACTCGCAGGGGGCAGGGTATGGCTACACCTTC
TRBD1 | TRBJ1-1 | TRBV19 | - | CASRKSLGQGSNTEAFF | TGTGCCAGTAGGAAATCCCTGGGACAGGGGTCGAACACTGAAGCTTTCTTT
- | TRBJ2-2 | TRBV3-1/TRBV3-2 | - | CASSQDYNTGELFF | TGTGCCAGCAGCCAAGACTATAACACCGGGGAGCTGTTTTTT
TRBD1 | TRBJ1-1 | TRBV19 | - | CASSRVRGTGGLATEAFF | TGTGCCAGTAGTAGAGTAAGAGGAACAGGGGGCCTTGCCACTGAAGCTTTCTTT
- | TRBJ2-7 | TRBV13 | - | CASSPRSGSEQYF | TGTGCCAGCAGCCCCCGCTCCGGGAGCGAGCAGTACTTC
TRBD2 | TRBJ2-7 | TRBV4-1 | - | CASSQVGLAGAYEQYF | TGCGCCAGCAGCCAAGTGGGACTAGCGGGAGCCTACGAGCAGTACTTC
- | TRBJ2-7 | TRBV4-1 | - | CASSKGLGSYEQYF | TGCGCCAGCAGCAAGGGACTCGGCTCCTACGAGCAGTACTTC
TRBD1 | TRBJ1-2 | TRBV5-1 | once | CASSSGQAVNYGYTF | TGCGCCAGCAGCTCTGGACAGGCAGTGAACTATGGCTACACCTTC
- | TRBJ2-7 | TRBV5-1 | - | CASRPDSLLPYEQYF | TGCGCCAGCAGGCCCGACAGTCTCCTTCCCTACGAGCAGTACTTC
TRBD2 | TRBJ2-7 | TRBV6-2/TRBV6-3 | - | CASSYQTGQGTSGSEEQYF | TGTGCCAGCAGTTACCAAACGGGACAGGGCACTAGCGGGAGCGAAGAGCAGTACTTC
- | TRBJ1-4 | TRBV30 | - | CAWAGTHNEKLFF | TGTGCCTGGGCCGGGACTCATAATGAAAAACTGTTTTTT
TRBD2 | TRBJ2-1 | TRBV30 | - | CAWLAGPYNEQFF | TGTGCCTGGCTAGCGGGACCCTACAATGAGCAGTTCTTC
- | TRBJ1-1 | TRBV3-1/TRBV3-2 | - | CASSQRGGTEAFF | TGTGCCAGCAGCCAGAGGGGAGGCACTGAAGCTTTCTTT
TRBD2 | TRBJ2-1 | TRBV6-5 | - | CASRSGSLDNEQFF | TGTGCCAGCAGGAGCGGGAGTCTGGACAATGAGCAGTTCTTC
- | TRBJ2-7 | TRBV3-1/TRBV3-2 | once | CASSQNNAGTQLEVF | TGTGCCAGCAGCCAAAATAACGCCGGGACTCAACTTGAGGTCTTC